This passage covers 15 T cell receptor beta chains from one sample sequenced in a study of patients and donors after allogeneic stem cell transplantation. From the RT-PCR reads, TCRdb called clonotypes with MiXCR, one entry per CDR3 protein. Among around 12,000 distinct CDR3 sequences, 20% to 25% were seen once, and the ten largest hold about 51%. Sequenced input: blood, either unsorted or a sorted T cell fraction (not recorded which). These receptors were collected from a human donor who was either an allogeneic HSCT recipient or a stem cell or donor lymphocyte infusion donor (not recorded which). It is not recorded whose cells these are; they may come from a transplant donor.

This clonotype was seen a few times. The rearrangement joins TRBV5-1 to TRBJ1-2; TRBD1 might be the D (6 bases). From germline, CDR1 is SGHRS and CDR2 YFSETQ. The CDR3 spans 12 residues. Trimming took 0 bases from V and 8 from J, leaving 8 bases between them. The CDR3 protein is CASSLVGGGYTF. Written as DNA, the CDR3 is TGCGCCAGCAGCTTGGTCGGGGGCGGCTACACCTTC.

This clonotype is judged large. V and J are TRBV9 and TRBJ2-7, with D hard to call. V was shortened by 5 bases and J by 2 bases, with 17 bases between the two germline ends. The CDR3 consists of 15 residues. Germline V gene data show CDR1 as SGDLS and CDR2 as YYNGEE. The CDR3 DNA reads as TGTGCCAGCAGTCCTACAGTGGCTCCCACCTACGAGCAGTACTTC. It codes for CASSPTVAPTYEQYF.

CDR3 coding DNA: TGTGCCAGCAGCTTAAGGGACCACACCTACAATGAGCAGTTCTTC. Amino acid sequence: CASSLRDHTYNEQFF. The chain carries TRBV7-9 and TRBJ2-1; D is possibly TRBD1 or TRBD2 (5 bases each). Per the germline V gene, CDR1 is SEHNR and CDR2 is FQNEAQ (reference sequence). V was pared by 2 bases and J by 2 bases, with 10 bases between. This CDR3 contains 15 residues.

This clonotype was observed many times. DNA of the CDR3: TGCGCCAGCAGTCATTCGACAGGGAACACCCACGAGCAGTACTTC. Its protein is CASSHSTGNTHEQYF. The gene calls are TRBV4-3 and TRBJ2-7; 7 positions match TRBD1. V lost 6 bases, J lost 5 bases, and 13 bases stayed unmatched. Germline CDR1 LGHNA, CDR2 YSLEER. The CDR3 loop spans 15 amino acids.

This clonotype has more than one count but fewer than ten. The chain employs TRBV4-3 and TRBJ1-5; no clear D gene. Germline V gene sequence: CDR1 LGHNA, CDR2 YSLEER. The CDR3 is 15 amino acids. V lost 0 bases and J lost 7, with 13 bases in between. Here the CDR3 reads CASSQEAGPGQPQHF. In DNA, the CDR3 is TGCGCCAGCAGCCAAGAGGCCGGGCCGGGGCAGCCCCAGCATTTT.

The chain uses TRBV18 and TRBJ2-1, with 9 bases aligning to TRBD1. J gave up 4 bases and V 3 bases, and 4 bases lay outside the gene matches. The CDR3 consists of 15 residues. Germline V gives CDR1 KGHSH, CDR2 LQKENI. The CDR3 DNA sequence: TGTGCCAGCTCACCGGGACAGGGAAGGTACAATGAGCAGTTCTTC. It codes for CASSPGQGRYNEQFF. Based on the CDR3 plus reference TRBV18 and TRBJ2-1, the full variable domain is NAGVMQNPRHLVRRRGQEARLRCSPMKGHSHVYWYRQLPEEGLKFMVYLQKENIIDESGMPKERFSAEFPKEGPSILRIQQVVRGDSAAYFCASSPGQGRYNEQFFGPGTRLTVL.

This clonotype was detected a few times. The rearrangement links TRBV6-2 or TRBV6-3 to TRBJ2-1, with a weak D call TRBD2 (6 bases). V shed 5 bases and J shed 12 bases, with 20 bases lying between them. Germline loops: CDR1 MNHEY, CDR2 SVGEGT. The CDR3 runs to 14 residues. CDR3 coding DNA: TGTGCCAGCAGTATCGGAGGGCCGACCCCTTGGCAGTTCTTC. Protein product: CASSIGGPTPWQFF.

This clonotype appeared a single time. The V call is TRBV25-1, the J call TRBJ1-5, with D maybe TRBD1 (5 bases). The length of the CDR3 is 14 residues. V lost 5 bases and J lost 3, with 11 bases in between. Germline V gives CDR1 MGHDK, CDR2 SYGVNS. The CDR3 region has the DNA TGTGCCAGCAGTCCACCGGGACCCAATCAGCCCCAGCATTTT. Encoded protein: CASSPPGPNQPQHF. The variable domain in full, with the rest retrieved from reference TRBV25-1 and TRBJ1-5, is EADIYQTPRYLVIGTGKKITLECSQTMGHDKMYWYQQDPGMELHLIHYSYGVNSTEKGDLSSESTVSRIRTEHFPLTLESARPSHTSQYLCASSPPGPNQPQHFGDGTRLSIL.

This clonotype was counted a few times. The V call is TRBV13, the J call TRBJ1-3; the match to TRBD1 covers 8 bases. Germline lookup yields CDR1 PRHDT and CDR2 FYEKMQ (reference sequence). After removal of 5 bases from V and 4 bases from J, the junction contained 10 bases not matched to a gene. The CDR3 contains 16 residues. The CDR3 is CASSKTQGARGNTIYF. The DNA for the CDR3 is TGTGCCAGCAGCAAGACCCAGGGGGCCAGGGGAAACACCATATATTTT.

This clonotype was observed a handful of times. The J gene is TRBJ2-3, the V gene TRBV15; TRBD1 might be the D (5 bases). Germline V gives CDR1 LNHNV, CDR2 YYDKDF (reference sequence). The CDR3 runs to 15 residues. V lost 1 base and J 3 bases, leaving 11 bases between the germline ends. CDR3 loop: CATSRATPGTDTQYF. The CDR3 bases are TGTGCCACCAGCAGAGCCACCCCAGGGACAGATACGCAGTATTTT.

V usage is TRBV29-1 and J usage is TRBJ1-2; D possibly corresponds to TRBD1 (6 bases). V was clipped by 6 bases and J by 4 bases, with 12 bases between them. From germline, CDR1 is SQVTM and CDR2 ANQGSEA. The length of the CDR3 is 12 residues. The CDR3 region has the DNA TGCAGCGTCGTAGGGGGAGGCTATGGCTACACCTTC. This translates into CSVVGGGYGYTF.

V and J are TRBV7-6 and TRBJ2-2; 11 nucleotides line up with TRBD2. The CDR3 spans 16 residues. In germline, CDR1 is SGHVS, CDR2 FNYEAQ. Trimming removed 5 bases from V and 6 bases from J; junction bases left unmatched: 8. The CDR3 loop is CASSATSGRGPGELFF. CDR3 sequence (DNA): TGTGCCAGCAGCGCAACTAGCGGGAGAGGACCCGGGGAGCTGTTTTTT.

This rearrangement joins TRBV15 to TRBJ2-1; D uncertain. V was cut by 0 bases and J by 8 bases, with 5 bases left in between. Germline V gene data show CDR1 as LNHNV and CDR2 as YYDKDF (reference sequence). CDR3 length: 12 amino acids. CDR3 nucleotide sequence: TGTGCCACCAGCAGAGATCTATATGAGCAGTTCTTC. Its translation: CATSRDLYEQFF.

This clonotype appeared a few times. This chain uses TRBV5-6 with TRBJ1-6, with D unclear. Per germline, CDR1 SGHDT and CDR2 YYEEEE. The CDR3 is 13 residues long. The V gene lost 4 bases and the J gene lost 10 bases, with 12 bases spanning the gap. The CDR3 reads CASSPIQESPLHF. CDR3 DNA: TGTGCCAGCAGCCCGATACAAGAATCACCCCTCCACTTT.

There are a few counts of this clonotype. V usage is TRBV6-5 and J usage is TRBJ1-2; D gene uncertain. Germline lookup yields CDR1 MNHEY and CDR2 SVGAGI. The CDR3 is 15 residues long. Trimming pared 5 bases from V and 6 bases from J, leaving 19 bases between. CDR3 nucleotide sequence: TGTGCCAGCAGTACCGACCCTAGGGTGACTCATGGCTACACCTTC. Its translation: CASSTDPRVTHGYTF.